This T cell receptor beta chain is from a study of shared clonotypes between healthy human individuals. Study-wide findings and caveats: Blood was the sole source, and tissue repertoires probably differ. Naive subsets typically showed greater estimated richness than memory subsets. Non-shared clonotypes had lower generation probabilities than those shared by all four donors.

CD45RO-negative CD8 cells positively selected for CCR7 made up the naive population, which excluded terminally differentiated effector memory CD45RA+ cells. Only in-frame clones appear in the TCRdb table, and some are missing; sequencing was by immunoSEQ multiplex PCR. In the table there are about 1,800,000 clones, roughly 95% of which are singletons. J gave up 5 bases and V 0 bases, and 5 bases lay outside the gene matches. CDR1 and CDR2 (germline): MNHNS, SASEGT. The CDR3 length is 16 residues. Turning to this clone: The antigen remains unidentified.

The receptor was derived from a man younger than 30 in good health. The chain couples TRBV6-1 to TRBJ1-5; 9 nucleotides line up with TRBD1. The sequencing input was naive CD8+ T cells sorted from blood. CDR3 sequence: CASSEAGTGIYQPQHF. The CDR3 DNA is TGTGCCAGCAGTGAAGCGGGGACAGGGATCTATCAGCCCCAGCATTTT.